The source of this TCR beta chain is a study of radiation and T cells in renal cell carcinoma. V was trimmed by 4 bases and J by 5 bases, leaving 8 bases between them. The V gene's germline CDR1 is SQVTM and CDR2 ANQGSEA. This CDR3 comprises 12 residues. Libraries were prepared by immunoSEQ multiplex PCR; TCRdb keeps only in-frame clonotypes and omits some of them. The sample yields roughly 140,000 clones, about 91% seen once. Time point reported: blood 2 weeks post-SBRT. Treatment of the sample: 15 Gy SBRT to primary tumor, nephrectomy 4 weeks later. The sequence derives from a woman between 45 and 65 years old with renal cell carcinoma. The material was blood, obtained from a patient whose treatment included radiotherapy and nephrectomy. The rearrangement joins TRBV29-1 to TRBJ1-4; tentative D call: TRBD1 (5 bases). CDR3 sequence: CSVVGGNEKLFF. The CDR3 DNA follows: TGCAGCGTTGTGGGGGGAAATGAAAAACTGTTTTTT. Looking up the rest from reference TRBV29-1 and TRBJ1-4 gives the full variable domain: SAVISQKPSRDICQRGTSLTIQCQVDSQVTMMFWYRQQPGQSLTLIATANQGSEATYESGFVIDKFPISRPNLTFSTLTVSNMSPEDSSIYLCSVVGGNEKLFFGSGTQLSVL.